One sample yielded the 10 T cell receptor beta chains listed below, sequenced in a study of cytomegalovirus exposure and HLA in healthy donors. With 60 Vbeta and 13 Jbeta primers, the PCR was carried out. The table came from immunoSEQ multiplex PCR; TCRdb's copy has only in-frame clones and leaves some out. This sample yields 130,000 to 150,000 clones, of which about 70% are seen a single time; less than 5% belongs to the top ten. The sequencing sample was made of PBMCs. The receptor source for this set is a man in his 60s in good health and CMV-seronegative.

The genes are TRBV11-2 and TRBJ1-2, with 7 bases aligning to TRBD1. Germline V gene sequence: CDR1 SGHAT, CDR2 FQNNGV. After removal of 1 base from V and 8 bases from J, the junction contained 4 bases not matched to a gene. The CDR3 has 13 residues. CDR3 region: CASSLARTGGYTF. CDR3 in DNA: TGTGCCAGCAGCTTAGCTCGGACAGGCGGCTACACCTTC.

The chain links TRBV15 to TRBJ2-7; 8 nucleotides agree with TRBD2. The CDR3 extends over 19 amino acids. V gave up 0 bases and J gave up 1 base; unmatched junction bases: 14. The germline V gene encodes CDR1 LNHNV and CDR2 YYDKDF (reference sequence). CDR3 amino acids: CATSRDRAGVPVASYEQYF. The DNA for the CDR3 is TGTGCCACCAGCAGAGATCGAGCGGGAGTCCCGGTTGCGTCCTACGAGCAGTACTTC.

The chain joins TRBV5-1 to TRBJ2-1; the D gene is possibly TRBD2 (6 bases). Germline V gene data show CDR1 as SGHRS and CDR2 as YFSETQ. V was pared by 4 bases and J by 6 bases, with 14 bases between. This CDR3 is built from 14 residues. CDR3 sequence (DNA): TGCGCCAGCAGCAACGGGAGAAATGGCAATGAGCAGTTCTTC. Its protein product is CASSNGRNGNEQFF.

The chain links TRBV2 to TRBJ2-7, with D possibly TRBD2 on 6 matching bases. This CDR3 spans 13 amino acids. Trimming removed 6 bases at V and 0 bases at J, with 9 bases between. Per germline, CDR1 SNHLY and CDR2 FYNNEI. The CDR3 DNA is TGTGCCAGCAGAACTAGCCCCTCCTACGAGCAGTACTTC. It is translated as CASRTSPSYEQYF.

This clone was observed a few times. This chain uses TRBV6-1 with TRBJ1-1; D remains ambiguous. The CDR3 consists of 14 residues. V was shortened by 2 bases and J by 1 base, with 8 bases between the two germline ends. The V gene's germline CDR1 is MNHNS and CDR2 SASEGT. The CDR3 protein is CASSEMWPNTEAFF. The DNA for the CDR3 is TGTGCCAGCAGTGAAATGTGGCCGAACACTGAAGCTTTCTTT.

The rearrangement uses TRBV6-1 and TRBJ1-2, with D uncertain. Germline values: CDR1 MNHNS, CDR2 SASEGT. The CDR3 has 14 residues. V gave up 2 bases and J gave up 4 bases, with 11 bases separating them. The DNA for the CDR3 is TGTGCCAGCAGTGAACGATCGGGTAGCTATGGCTACACCTTC. It codes for CASSERSGSYGYTF.

The rearrangement uses TRBV19 and TRBJ1-5; 9 nucleotides align to TRBD1. The CDR3 length is 17 residues. Germline-derived CDR1 and CDR2 are LNHDA and SQIVND (reference sequence). The V and J ends lost 2 bases and 0 bases, in that order; junction bases with no gene match: 5. CDR3 sequence: CASSIMGTGSSNQPQHF. CDR3 coding DNA: TGTGCCAGTAGTATAATGGGGACAGGGAGTAGCAATCAGCCCCAGCATTTT.

The V and J genes are TRBV4-3 and TRBJ2-1; 15 bases are a match to TRBD2. The V and J ends lost 3 bases and 0 bases, in that order; junction bases with no gene match: 9. The CDR3 length is 20 residues. Germline CDR1 is LGHNA and CDR2 is YSLEER. The CDR3 spells CASSHMLGLAGGSSYNEQFF. The DNA for the CDR3 is TGCGCCAGCAGCCATATGTTAGGACTAGCGGGAGGGTCCTCCTACAATGAGCAGTTCTTC.

The chain links TRBV19 to TRBJ2-6; 8 nucleotides match TRBD1. Germline CDR1 LNHDA, CDR2 SQIVND (reference sequence). Trimming removed 1 base from V and 0 bases from J; junction bases left unmatched: 5. The CDR3 sequence is 18 residues long. The CDR3 nucleotides read TGTGCCAGTAGTATAGGCGGACAGGGTTTCTCTGGGGCCAACGTCCTGACTTTC. Translating gives CASSIGGQGFSGANVLTF. Together with reference TRBV19 and TRBJ2-6, the CDR3 gives the full variable domain: DGGITQSPKYLFRKEGQNVTLSCEQNLNHDAMYWYRQDPGQGLRLIYYSQIVNDFQKGDIAEGYSVSREKKESFPLTVTSAQKNPTAFYLCASSIGGQGFSGANVLTFGAGSRLTVL.

This clone came up a few times. The gene calls are TRBV7-9 and TRBJ1-1; a weak D match, TRBD1 (6 bases). Germline-derived CDR1 and CDR2 are SEHNR and FQNEAQ (reference sequence). Trimming took 6 bases from V and 0 from J, leaving 26 bases between them. This CDR3 region has 19 residues. The DNA for the CDR3 is TGTGCCAGCAGTAACACCCCGGGGTGGACAGTCAACATGAACACTGAAGCTTTCTTT. Its translation: CASSNTPGWTVNMNTEAFF.